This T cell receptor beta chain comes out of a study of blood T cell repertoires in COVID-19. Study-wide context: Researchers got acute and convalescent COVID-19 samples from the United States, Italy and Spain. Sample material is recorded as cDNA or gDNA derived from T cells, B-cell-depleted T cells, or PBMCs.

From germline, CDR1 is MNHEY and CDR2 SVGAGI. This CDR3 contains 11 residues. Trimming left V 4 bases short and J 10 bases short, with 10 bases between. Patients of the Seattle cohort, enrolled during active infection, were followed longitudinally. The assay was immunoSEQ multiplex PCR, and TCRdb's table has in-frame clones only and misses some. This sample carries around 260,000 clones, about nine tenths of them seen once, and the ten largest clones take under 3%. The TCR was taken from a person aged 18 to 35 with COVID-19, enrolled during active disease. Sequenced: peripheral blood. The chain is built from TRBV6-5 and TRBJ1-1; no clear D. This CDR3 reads CASSSSRVAFF. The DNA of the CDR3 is TGTGCCAGCAGTTCCTCTCGGGTAGCTTTCTTT.